Each of the 16 T cell receptor beta chains below was sequenced from the same sample in a study of identical twins. TCRdb ran MiXCR on the 5' RACE reads and lists one entry per CDR3 protein. This sample has some 600,000 distinct CDR3 sequences, with roughly 6.6% found just once. The sample also formed part of further work on yellow fever vaccine responses in identical twins.

Input material: PBMCs. The receptors derive from a young woman in good health.

In its sample, this clonotype was seen a few times. The chain recombines TRBV6-5 with TRBJ2-4; no reliable D call. This CDR3 region has 16 residues. Trimming cost V 0 bases and J 1 base, with 10 bases left between them. Germline CDR1 is MNHEY and CDR2 is SVGAGI. The CDR3 DNA is TGTGCCAGCAGTTACTCGGGGAAGGTGGCCAAAAACATTCAGTACTTC. Translation gives CASSYSGKVAKNIQYF.

This clonotype appeared a few times. The chain couples TRBV6-5 to TRBJ2-7; the match to TRBD1 covers 9 bases. Germline V gene lookup returns CDR1 MNHEY and CDR2 SVGAGI. With 1 base clipped from V and 7 bases from J, the junction kept 14 bases outside the gene matches. The CDR3 runs to 17 residues. The CDR3: CASSYYLSGTGWFEQYF. Here the CDR3 DNA reads TGTGCCAGCAGTTACTACCTATCCGGGACAGGGTGGTTTGAGCAGTACTTC.

This clonotype showed up just a few times. The chain has TRBV25-1 and TRBJ2-2; D perhaps matches TRBD2 (5 bases). Deletions cut 0 bases from V and 7 bases from J, with 9 bases between. The CDR3 is 14 amino acids. Germline CDR1 reads MGHDK; CDR2 reads SYGVNS. The chain's CDR3 is CASSEYRGVGELFF. For the CDR3, the DNA is TGTGCCAGCAGTGAATATCGGGGTGTCGGGGAGCTGTTTTTT.

The table lists this clonotype with a few counts. The chain uses TRBV5-1 and TRBJ2-7; D uncertain. CDR3 size: 15 residues. Trimming left V 0 bases short and J 3 bases short, with 13 bases between. Germline lookup yields CDR1 SGHRS and CDR2 YFSETQ. As DNA, the CDR3 is TGCGCCAGCAGCTTGGGACGGTTAGGGCTCTACGAGCAGTACTTC. It codes for CASSLGRLGLYEQYF.

This clonotype was observed a few times. The rearrangement links TRBV7-9 to TRBJ1-5, with D perhaps matching TRBD1 (6 bases). The CDR3 spans 16 residues. CDR1 is SEHNR and CDR2 is FQNEAQ in the germline V gene (reference sequence). V was pared by 1 base and J by 4 bases, with 14 bases between. CDR3 in DNA: TGTGCCAGCAGCTTAGGTGCAGGGGCCCTAAATCAGCCCCAGCATTTT. The encoded protein is CASSLGAGALNQPQHF.

This clonotype was detected only a few times. The chain is built from TRBV6-2 or TRBV6-3 and TRBJ2-7, with D perhaps TRBD2 (6 bases). CDR3 length: 13 residues. The germline CDR1 and CDR2 sequences are MNHEY and SVGEGT. Trimming cost V 2 bases and J 7 bases, with 12 bases left between them. The CDR3, as DNA: TGTGCCAGCAGTTACGTGGCGGGATGGGAGCAGTACGTC. This gives the protein CASSYVAGWEQYV.

This chain joins TRBV20-1 and TRBJ2-7; the D is unclear. V gave up 0 bases and J gave up 10 bases, with 10 bases separating them. The CDR3 sequence is 11 residues long. Germline loops: CDR1 DFQATT, CDR2 SNEGSKA (reference sequence). The CDR3 spells CSARDMVEQYF. The CDR3 DNA reads TGCAGTGCTAGAGATATGGTTGAACAGTACTTC.

This clonotype was picked up many times. The rearrangement uses TRBV3-1 and TRBJ2-1, with 11 bases aligning to TRBD2. The CDR3 covers 16 residues. Losses at the gene ends were 4 bases for V and 10 bases for J; bases not matched to a gene: 12. Per germline, CDR1 LGHDT and CDR2 YNNKEL (reference sequence). CDR3 DNA: TGTGCCAGCAGCCGTTCCCTAGCGGGGGGACAAGGGGAGCAGTTCTTC. Translated, it gives CASSRSLAGGQGEQFF.

There are a few counts of this clonotype. V gene TRBV29-1 combines with J gene TRBJ2-7; TRBD1 agrees at 7 bases. Germline-derived CDR1 and CDR2 are SQVTM and ANQGSEA. This CDR3 is built from 10 residues. CDR3 protein: CSVPVALRGV. The CDR3 bases are TGCAGCGTCCCCGTCGCTCTCAGGGGGGTC.

This rearrangement joins TRBV28 to TRBJ2-7, with 8 bases fitting TRBD1. V lost 6 bases and J lost 3; bases outside the gene matches: 13. This CDR3 comprises 16 residues. The germline gives CDR1 MDHEN, CDR2 SYDVKM. In DNA, the CDR3 is TGTGCCAGCAGCCCTACCGGGACAGGCAAATTCTACGAGCAGTACTTC. Translation gives CASSPTGTGKFYEQYF.

The chain joins TRBV29-1 to TRBJ2-7; no firm D call. Looked up from germline, CDR1 is SQVTM and CDR2 is ANQGSEA. V lost 3 bases, J lost 5 bases, and 14 bases lay in between. CDR3 length equals 13 residues. The CDR3 sequence is CSVELFGVHEQYF. The DNA for the CDR3 is TGCAGCGTTGAGCTGTTTGGGGTACACGAGCAGTACTTC.

This clonotype was seen many times. DNA of the CDR3: TGTGCCAGCAGTCCTCCAACACAGGGGGCAGTCACCGGGGAGCTGTTTTTT. Its translation: CASSPPTQGAVTGELFF. The chain couples TRBV6-1 to TRBJ2-2, with 9 bases that match TRBD1. V lost 5 bases and J lost 4; bases outside the gene matches: 11. CDR3 length: 17 amino acids. CDR1 is MNHNS and CDR2 is SASEGT in the germline V gene.

The V gene is TRBV4-1, the J gene TRBJ2-1, with TRBD2 matching 11 bases. The germline V gene has CDR1 MGHRA and CDR2 YSYEKL. The CDR3 has 17 amino acids. V lost 0 bases and J lost 7; bases outside the gene matches: 8. The CDR3 DNA reads as TGCGCCAGCAGCCAAGACCCCGGGACTAGCGGTTTTAATGAGCAGTTCTTC. Protein product: CASSQDPGTSGFNEQFF.

This clonotype was seen a handful of times. The V and J genes are TRBV20-1 and TRBJ2-7; unclear D gene. Germline values: CDR1 DFQATT, CDR2 SNEGSKA (reference sequence). The CDR3 has 12 amino acids. V was pared by 0 bases and J by 6 bases, with 9 bases between. Written as DNA, the CDR3 is TGCAGTGCTAGAGATCACCGCGGCGAGCAGTACTTC. It yields the protein CSARDHRGEQYF.

At least ten counts were recorded for this clonotype. The gene calls are TRBV15 and TRBJ2-3, with D perhaps TRBD2 (6 bases). The CDR3 runs 13 residues. Germline V gene sequence: CDR1 LNHNV, CDR2 YYDKDF (reference sequence). Deletions cut 3 bases from V and 5 bases from J, with 9 bases between. CDR3 residues: CATSSGSLDTQYF. For the CDR3, the DNA is TGTGCCACCAGCAGCGGGAGTTTAGATACGCAGTATTTT.

This clonotype was counted at least ten times. V gene TRBV15 combines with J gene TRBJ1-2; tentative D call: TRBD1 (5 bases). Germline-derived CDR1 and CDR2 are LNHNV and YYDKDF (reference sequence). This CDR3 contains 14 residues. V was shortened by 1 base and J by 11 bases, with 17 bases between the two germline ends. The CDR3 coding sequence is TGTGCCACCAGCAGAGGGAAGGGGAACCCGATGTACACCTTC. Translated: CATSRGKGNPMYTF.